The next 29 T cell receptor beta chains were all read from a single sample in a study of blood T cell repertoires in COVID-19. Only in-frame clones appear in the TCRdb table, and some are missing; sequencing was by immunoSEQ multiplex PCR. The table shows hundreds of thousands of clones, with approximately 86% occurring only once. The sample consisted of peripheral blood. The receptors were sampled from a human donor in a cohort sampled during active COVID-19.

The chain couples TRBV7-9 to TRBJ1-1; no definite D call. Germline V gene data show CDR1 as SEHNR and CDR2 as FQNEAQ (reference sequence). The CDR3 length is 15 residues. Deletions cut 5 bases from V and 2 bases from J, with 15 bases between. The CDR3 sequence is CASSPGRRLNTEAFF. In nucleotides, the CDR3 is TGTGCCAGCAGCCCCGGCAGGAGACTAAACACTGAAGCTTTCTTT.

Comments on this clone: The identical CDR3 is also encoded by other nucleotide sequences in the sample. The chain is built from TRBV30 and TRBJ2-5; TRBD2 aligns across 11 bases. Germline assignment: CDR1 GTSNPN and CDR2 SVGIG (reference sequence). CDR3 length: 14 amino acids. Trimming cost V 0 bases and J 4 bases; bases outside gene matches: 1. DNA of the CDR3: TGTGCCTGGAGTGTAGGACTAGCGGGAGAGACCCAGTACTTC. Its translation is CAWSVGLAGETQYF. The variable domain in full, completed from reference TRBV30 and TRBJ2-5, reads SQTIHQWPATLVQPVGSPLSLECTVEGTSNPNLYWYRQAAGRGLQLLFYSVGIGQISSEVPQNLSASRPQDRQFILSSKKLLLSDSGFYLCAWSVGLAGETQYFGPGTRLLVL.

This clone was found once. V gene TRBV19 combines with J gene TRBJ1-5, with D possibly matching TRBD1 (5 bases). V gave up 3 bases and J gave up 2 bases, with 8 bases separating them. CDR1 and CDR2 (germline): LNHDA, SQIVND (reference sequence). The CDR3 totals 14 residues. The CDR3 region is CASSMRGRNQPQHF. The CDR3 DNA sequence: TGTGCCAGTAGTATGCGGGGCCGCAATCAGCCCCAGCATTTT.

This chain connects TRBV5-4 to TRBJ1-1; possible D gene TRBD1, 5 bases. The germline V gene has CDR1 SGHNT and CDR2 YYREEE (reference sequence). Trimming pared 8 bases from V and 3 bases from J, leaving 14 bases between. The CDR3 has 13 residues. CDR3 loop: CASRLSRDTEAFF. The DNA for the CDR3 is TGTGCCAGTCGACTTAGCAGGGACACTGAAGCTTTCTTT.

This chain links TRBV7-9 with TRBJ2-5; tentative D call: TRBD2 (5 bases). This CDR3 region has 15 residues. Germline assignment: CDR1 SEHNR and CDR2 FQNEAQ (reference sequence). Trimming removed 6 bases at V and 5 bases at J, with 19 bases between. CDR3 DNA sequence: TGTGCCAGCAGTACCCGGGAATCCAATGGGGAGACCCAGTACTTC. Residues: CASSTRESNGETQYF.

This chain joins TRBV5-1 and TRBJ2-7; D unclear. The CDR3 has 12 residues. CDR1 SGHRS and CDR2 YFSETQ come from the germline V gene. V lost 4 bases and J 3 bases, leaving 8 bases between the germline ends. CDR3 in DNA: TGCGCCAGCAGCGCCAGCGTCTACGAGCAGTACTTC. Translating it yields CASSASVYEQYF.

V gene TRBV15 combines with J gene TRBJ2-5; TRBD1 might be the D (6 bases). Germline V lookup: CDR1 LNHNV, CDR2 YYDKDF (reference sequence). Trimming stripped 0 bases from V and 9 bases from J, with 17 bases between. This CDR3 is 15 amino acids long. The CDR3 loop reads CATSREGTPQGAQYF. CDR3 nucleotides: TGTGCCACCAGCAGAGAAGGGACACCTCAAGGGGCCCAGTACTTC. The complete variable domain, with remaining parts taken from reference TRBV15 and TRBJ2-5, reads DAMVIQNPRYQVTQFGKPVTLSCSQTLNHNVMYWYQQKSSQAPKLLFHYYDKDFNNEADTPDNFQSRRPNTSFCFLDIRSPGLGDTAMYLCATSREGTPQGAQYFGPGTRLLVL.

The chain carries TRBV20-1 and TRBJ2-3; D remains unclear. The CDR3 sequence is 11 residues long. Germline CDR1 and CDR2: DFQATT and SNEGSKA (reference sequence). CDR3 DNA: TGCAGCACTGAGAACACAGATACGCAGTATTTT. Amino acid sequence: CSTENTDTQYF.

The V call is TRBV6-5, the J call TRBJ1-4, with 7 bases that match TRBD1. Germline lookup yields CDR1 MNHEY and CDR2 SVGAGI. V lost 6 bases, J lost 4 bases, and 5 bases stayed unmatched. This CDR3 comprises 14 residues. The CDR3 is CASRAGTVNEKLFF. Here the CDR3 DNA reads TGTGCCAGCAGAGCCGGGACAGTTAATGAAAAACTGTTTTTT.

J is TRBJ2-5 and V is TRBV15, with D perhaps matching TRBD1 (5 bases). The CDR3 spans 16 residues. V was clipped by 3 bases and J by 4 bases, with 18 bases between them. The germline gives CDR1 LNHNV, CDR2 YYDKDF (reference sequence). CDR3 loop: CATSREISGSGETQYF. CDR3 coding DNA: TGTGCCACCAGCAGGGAGATATCAGGGTCCGGAGAGACCCAGTACTTC. The entire variable domain, with the rest obtained from reference TRBV15 and TRBJ2-5, is as follows: DAMVIQNPRYQVTQFGKPVTLSCSQTLNHNVMYWYQQKSSQAPKLLFHYYDKDFNNEADTPDNFQSRRPNTSFCFLDIRSPGLGDTAMYLCATSREISGSGETQYFGPGTRLLVL.

This chain links TRBV2 with TRBJ1-3; TRBD1 might be the D (5 bases). Trimming pared 7 bases from V and 4 bases from J, leaving 17 bases between. Germline CDR1 and CDR2: SNHLY and FYNNEI. The length of the CDR3 is 15 residues. The CDR3 loop is CASKQIRVSGNTIYF. In nucleotides, the CDR3 is TGTGCCAGCAAGCAAATCAGGGTTTCGGGAAACACCATATATTTT.

The rearrangement uses TRBV27 and TRBJ1-4; 10 bases match TRBD1. This CDR3 is 15 amino acids long. Looked up from germline, CDR1 is MNHEY and CDR2 is SMNVEV (reference sequence). V lost 4 bases, J lost 8 bases, and 7 bases stayed unmatched. As DNA, the CDR3 is TGTGCCAGCAGTTCCCTCGGACAGGGGGGCGAAAAACTGTTTTTT. Its translation: CASSSLGQGGEKLFF.

J is TRBJ1-5 and V is TRBV28; 9 bases agree with TRBD1. V lost 8 bases to trimming and J lost 9 bases; unmatched junction nucleotides: 14. The CDR3 has 15 amino acids. Germline V gene sequence: CDR1 MDHEN, CDR2 SYDVKM. The CDR3 sequence: CASSQGQGYLGPQHF. The CDR3 region has the DNA TGTGCCAGCTCCCAGGGACAGGGTTACCTAGGGCCCCAGCATTTT.

The chain has TRBV29-1 and TRBJ1-1, with a possible D match to TRBD1 (5 bases). This CDR3 contains 14 residues. V lost 6 bases to trimming and J lost 3 bases, with 17 bases between them. Germline CDR1 and CDR2: SQVTM and ANQGSEA. The chain's CDR3 is CSVASSRGYTEAFF. Here the CDR3 DNA reads TGCAGCGTGGCCTCTTCTCGGGGGTACACTGAAGCTTTCTTT.

The chain links TRBV2 to TRBJ2-3, with D perhaps matching TRBD1 (6 bases). V shed 2 bases and J shed 2 bases, with 23 bases lying between them. CDR1 SNHLY and CDR2 FYNNEI come from the germline V gene. This CDR3 spans 19 amino acids. The CDR3 loop is CASSEPRPGADTYTDTQYF. CDR3 nucleotide sequence: TGTGCCAGCAGTGAACCCCGGCCAGGGGCCGATACCTACACAGATACGCAGTATTTT.

The chain joins TRBV19 to TRBJ2-2; D is unresolved. The germline gives CDR1 LNHDA, CDR2 SQIVND (reference sequence). Trimming took 7 bases from V and 1 from J, leaving 10 bases between them. This CDR3 has 14 amino acids. The CDR3 sequence: CASMVQMNTGELFF. DNA for the CDR3: TGTGCCAGTATGGTTCAGATGAACACCGGGGAGCTGTTTTTT.

V gene TRBV19 combines with J gene TRBJ2-2, with a weak D call TRBD1 (6 bases). Trimming removed 6 bases from V and 5 bases from J, with 10 bases in between. Per the germline V gene, CDR1 is LNHDA and CDR2 is SQIVND (reference sequence). The CDR3 length is 13 residues. Written as DNA, the CDR3 is TGTGCCAGTAGGAACAGGGTAACCGGGGAGCTGTTTTTT. Protein product: CASRNRVTGELFF.

The genes are TRBV2 and TRBJ2-7, with D perhaps TRBD2 (5 bases). CDR3 length: 13 residues. Between the trimmed V and J ends, which lost 8 bases and 1 base, there was a span of 12 bases. Looked up from germline, CDR1 is SNHLY and CDR2 is FYNNEI. CDR3 in amino acids: CASLNTGSYEQYF. CDR3 bases: TGTGCCAGCCTCAATACGGGATCCTACGAGCAGTACTTC.

V and J are TRBV27 and TRBJ1-2, with D unresolved. CDR3 length equals 15 residues. Trimming removed 3 bases from V and 4 bases from J, with 15 bases in between. Germline CDR1 is MNHEY and CDR2 is SMNVEV (reference sequence). Here the CDR3 DNA reads TGTGCCAGCAGTTTGGTGGCAGCAGGAGGCTATGGCTACACCTTC. It codes for CASSLVAAGGYGYTF.

This clone was seen just once. V gene TRBV25-1 combines with J gene TRBJ2-6; TRBD1 matches at 10 bases. From germline, CDR1 is MGHDK and CDR2 SYGVNS. Trimming took 9 bases from V and 1 from J; bases not matched to a gene: 6. There are 16 residues in the CDR3. CDR3 sequence: CASLDRGNSGANVLTF. The CDR3, as DNA: TGTGCCAGTCTGGACAGGGGGAATTCTGGGGCCAACGTCCTGACTTTC.

In this sample, this clone turned up once. The chain joins TRBV6-1 to TRBJ1-3; D is unclear. Trimming left V 3 bases short and J 5 bases short, with 11 bases between. The CDR3 is 14 amino acids. Germline V lookup: CDR1 MNHNS, CDR2 SASEGT. CDR3 residues: CASSDYIGRNTIYF. For the CDR3, the DNA is TGTGCCAGCAGTGATTACATTGGCAGAAACACCATATATTTT.

The chain is built from TRBV11-2 and TRBJ2-2; D is ambiguous. Between the trimmed V and J ends, which lost 1 base and 4 bases, there was a span of 10 bases. This CDR3 has 15 residues. In germline, CDR1 is SGHAT, CDR2 FQNNGV. CDR3 nucleotides: TGTGCCAGCAGCTTAGTTGGCGGCCCCACCGGGGAGCTGTTTTTT. It translates to CASSLVGGPTGELFF. The variable domain in full, with the rest retrieved from reference TRBV11-2 and TRBJ2-2, is EAGVAQSPRYKIIEKRQSVAFWCNPISGHATLYWYQQILGQGPKLLIQFQNNGVVDDSQLPKDRFSAERLKGVDSTLKIQPAKLEDSAVYLCASSLVGGPTGELFFGEGSRLTVL.

V and J are TRBV4-1 and TRBJ2-5, with 10 bases that match TRBD2. Trimming cost V 1 base and J 5 bases; bases outside gene matches: 7. The CDR3 length is 16 residues. The germline V gene encodes CDR1 MGHRA and CDR2 YSYEKL. Written as DNA, the CDR3 is TGCGCCAGCAGCCAAGTCATAGCGGGAGGTCCTGAGACCCAGTACTTC. Translated: CASSQVIAGGPETQYF.

This chain uses TRBV2 with TRBJ1-1; tentatively, D is TRBD1 (5 bases). The V and J ends lost 5 bases and 5 bases respectively, with 18 bases between them. CDR3 length: 15 residues. Germline V lookup: CDR1 SNHLY, CDR2 FYNNEI. CDR3 region: CASSFQGHASTEAFF. CDR3 DNA: TGTGCCAGCAGTTTCCAGGGCCACGCGAGTACTGAAGCTTTCTTT.

The chain carries TRBV7-3 and TRBJ2-1, with 8 bases matching TRBD1. Losses at the gene ends were 2 bases for V and 3 bases for J; bases not matched to a gene: 3. This CDR3 is 15 amino acids long. CDR1 is SGHTA, CDR2 FQGTGA, per germline. The CDR3, as DNA: TGTGCCAGCAGCTTATCCGGACAGGGCTACAATGAGCAGTTCTTC. Translating it yields CASSLSGQGYNEQFF.

V usage is TRBV5-1 and J usage is TRBJ2-2; 12 bases line up with TRBD1. Germline loops: CDR1 SGHRS, CDR2 YFSETQ. This CDR3 is 16 amino acids long. The J segment lost 7 bases and the V segment lost 2 bases, leaving 6 bases of the junction unmatched. CDR3: CASSLGTGGAGGELFF. CDR3 DNA sequence: TGCGCCAGCAGCTTAGGGACAGGGGGCGCCGGCGGGGAGCTGTTTTTT.

The rearrangement joins TRBV5-6 to TRBJ1-2; possibly TRBD1 for D (5 bases). The V end was cut by 0 bases, the J end by 1 base, with 10 bases between. This CDR3 region has 15 residues. Germline assignment: CDR1 SGHDT and CDR2 YYEEEE. The CDR3 DNA sequence: TGTGCCAGCAGCTTGGCAAGACAGCATAACTATGGCTACACCTTC. It is translated as CASSLARQHNYGYTF.

This chain connects TRBV7-2 to TRBJ1-3, with 10 bases matching TRBD1. Germline V gives CDR1 SGHTA, CDR2 FQGNSA. V shed 4 bases and J 12 bases; nucleotides not matched to a gene: 6. CDR3 length: 13 amino acids. Written as DNA, the CDR3 is TGTGCCAGCAGCTCCTGGGACAGGGGTCTCATATATTTT. Translating it yields CASSSWDRGLIYF.

The chain employs TRBV27 and TRBJ2-3, with 7 bases lining up with TRBD2. Unmatched junction bases numbered 9, after V lost 5 bases and J lost 4 bases. Germline V lookup: CDR1 MNHEY, CDR2 SMNVEV (reference sequence). The CDR3 sequence is 15 residues long. CDR3 nucleotides: TGTGCCAGCAGTGACAGCGGGATTAACTCAGATACGCAGTATTTT. Protein sequence: CASSDSGINSDTQYF.